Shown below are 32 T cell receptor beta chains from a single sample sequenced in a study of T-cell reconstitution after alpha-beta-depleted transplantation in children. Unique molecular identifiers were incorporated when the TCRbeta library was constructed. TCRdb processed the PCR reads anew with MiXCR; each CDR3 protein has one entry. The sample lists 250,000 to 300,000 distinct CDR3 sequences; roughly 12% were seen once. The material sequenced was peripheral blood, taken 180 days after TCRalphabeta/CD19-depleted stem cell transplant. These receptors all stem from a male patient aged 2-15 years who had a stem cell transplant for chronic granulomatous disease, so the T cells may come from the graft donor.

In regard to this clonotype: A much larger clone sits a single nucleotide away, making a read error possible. DNA of the CDR3: TGTGTCAGCGCAGGGGCAGGGTCAAACGCCGGAGAGACCCAGTACTTC. It encodes CVSAGAGSNAGETQYF. The chain combines TRBV5-5 with TRBJ2-5, with D possibly TRBD1 on 6 matching bases. Germline CDR1 SGHKS, CDR2 YYEKEE (reference sequence). CDR3 size: 16 residues.

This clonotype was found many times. The CDR3 DNA is TGTGCCAGCAGTTCGGGGCTGGCGAACACTGAAGCTTTCTTT. It yields the protein CASSSGLANTEAFF. The rearrangement joins TRBV12-3 or TRBV12-4 to TRBJ1-1, with D tentatively TRBD1 (5 bases). The length of the CDR3 is 14 residues. Trimming stripped 4 bases from V and 1 base from J, with 10 bases between.

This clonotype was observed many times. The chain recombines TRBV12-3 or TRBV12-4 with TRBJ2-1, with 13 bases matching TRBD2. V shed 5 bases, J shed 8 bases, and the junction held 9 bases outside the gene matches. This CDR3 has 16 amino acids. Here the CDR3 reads CASSLPGLAGLDEQFF. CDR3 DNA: TGTGCCAGCAGTCTACCGGGACTAGCGGGGCTCGATGAGCAGTTCTTC.

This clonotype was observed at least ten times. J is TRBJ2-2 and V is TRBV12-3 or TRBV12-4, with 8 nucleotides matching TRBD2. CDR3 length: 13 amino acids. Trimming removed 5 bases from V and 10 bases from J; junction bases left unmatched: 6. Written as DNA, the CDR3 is TGTGCCAGCAGTGTCCGGGGGGGGTTGGAGCTGTTTTTT. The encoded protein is CASSVRGGLELFF.

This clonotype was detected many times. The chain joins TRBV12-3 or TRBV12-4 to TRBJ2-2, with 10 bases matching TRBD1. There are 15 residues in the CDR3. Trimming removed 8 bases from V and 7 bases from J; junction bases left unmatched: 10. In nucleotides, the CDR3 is TGTGCCAGCGGGATCCGACAGGGGGCCGGCGGGGAGCTGTTTTTT. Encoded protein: CASGIRQGAGGELFF.

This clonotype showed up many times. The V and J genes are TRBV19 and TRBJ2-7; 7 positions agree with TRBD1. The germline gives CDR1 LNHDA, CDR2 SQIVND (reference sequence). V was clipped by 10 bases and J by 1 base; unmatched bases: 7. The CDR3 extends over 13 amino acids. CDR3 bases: TGTGCCACCAAATCGGGACAGTCCTACGAGCAGTACTTC. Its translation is CATKSGQSYEQYF.

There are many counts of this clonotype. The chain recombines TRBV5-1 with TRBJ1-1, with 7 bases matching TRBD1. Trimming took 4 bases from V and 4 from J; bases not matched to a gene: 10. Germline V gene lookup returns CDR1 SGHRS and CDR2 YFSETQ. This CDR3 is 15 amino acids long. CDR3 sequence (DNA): TGCGCCAGCAGCGCAGGGGGAGGGGTTGGCACTGAAGCTTTCTTT. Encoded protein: CASSAGGGVGTEAFF.

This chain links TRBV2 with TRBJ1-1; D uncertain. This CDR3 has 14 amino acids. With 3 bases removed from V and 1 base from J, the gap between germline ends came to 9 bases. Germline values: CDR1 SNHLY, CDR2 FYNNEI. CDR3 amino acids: CASSEESSNTEAFF. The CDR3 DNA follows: TGTGCCAGCAGTGAGGAGTCTTCGAACACTGAAGCTTTCTTT.

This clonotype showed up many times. As DNA, the CDR3 is TGTGCCAGCAGTTTACGTAGCGGGAGATACGAGCAGTACTTC. Protein sequence: CASSLRSGRYEQYF. This rearrangement joins TRBV28 to TRBJ2-7; 9 bases are shared with TRBD2. CDR1 and CDR2 (germline): MDHEN, SYDVKM. The CDR3 totals 14 residues. Trimming removed 2 bases from V and 4 bases from J; junction bases left unmatched: 3.

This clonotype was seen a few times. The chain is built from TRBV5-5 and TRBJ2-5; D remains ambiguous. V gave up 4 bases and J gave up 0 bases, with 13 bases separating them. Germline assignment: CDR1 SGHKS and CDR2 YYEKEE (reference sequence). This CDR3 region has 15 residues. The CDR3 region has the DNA TGTGCCAGCAGCCCGTCGAGTTGGTACCAAGAGACCCAGTACTTC. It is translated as CASSPSSWYQETQYF.

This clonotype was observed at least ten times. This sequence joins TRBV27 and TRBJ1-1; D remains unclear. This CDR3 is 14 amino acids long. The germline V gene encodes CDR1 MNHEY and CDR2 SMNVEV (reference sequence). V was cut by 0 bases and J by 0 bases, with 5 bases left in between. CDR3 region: CASSLSEMNTEAFF. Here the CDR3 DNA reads TGTGCCAGCAGTTTATCGGAGATGAACACTGAAGCTTTCTTT.

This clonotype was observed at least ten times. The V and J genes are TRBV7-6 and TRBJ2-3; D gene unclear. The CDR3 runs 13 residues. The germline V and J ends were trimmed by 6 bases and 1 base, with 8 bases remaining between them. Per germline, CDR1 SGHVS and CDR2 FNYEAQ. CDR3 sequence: CASRGYGTDTQYF. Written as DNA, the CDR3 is TGTGCCAGCAGAGGATACGGCACAGATACGCAGTATTTT.

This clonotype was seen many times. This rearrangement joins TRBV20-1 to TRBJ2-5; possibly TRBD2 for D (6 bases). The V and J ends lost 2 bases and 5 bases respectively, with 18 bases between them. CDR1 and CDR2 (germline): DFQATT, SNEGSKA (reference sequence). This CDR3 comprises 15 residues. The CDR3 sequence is CSARRGLHAGETQYF. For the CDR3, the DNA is TGCAGTGCTAGAAGAGGGCTACACGCGGGGGAGACCCAGTACTTC.

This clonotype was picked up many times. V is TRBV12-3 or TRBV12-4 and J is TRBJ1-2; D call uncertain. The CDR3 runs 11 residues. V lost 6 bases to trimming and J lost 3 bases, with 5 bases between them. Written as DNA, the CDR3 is TGTGCCAGCAGGTCAGACTATGGCTACACCTTC. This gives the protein CASRSDYGYTF.

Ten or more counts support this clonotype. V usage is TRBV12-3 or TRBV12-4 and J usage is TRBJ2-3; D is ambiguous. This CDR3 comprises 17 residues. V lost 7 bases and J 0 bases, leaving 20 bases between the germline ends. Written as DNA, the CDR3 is TGTGCCAGCACCTTCAGATCAGAATATATTAGCACAGATACGCAGTATTTT. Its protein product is CASTFRSEYISTDTQYF.

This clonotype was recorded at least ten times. CDR3 loop: CASSLFLGQPSSYEQYF. As DNA, the CDR3 is TGTGCCAGCAGTTTATTCCTGGGACAACCCTCCTCCTACGAGCAGTACTTC. This chain joins TRBV28 and TRBJ2-7; D possibly corresponds to TRBD1 (6 bases). CDR1 and CDR2 (germline): MDHEN, SYDVKM. CDR3 length: 17 residues. V dropped 1 base and J dropped 0 bases, with 16 bases sitting between them.

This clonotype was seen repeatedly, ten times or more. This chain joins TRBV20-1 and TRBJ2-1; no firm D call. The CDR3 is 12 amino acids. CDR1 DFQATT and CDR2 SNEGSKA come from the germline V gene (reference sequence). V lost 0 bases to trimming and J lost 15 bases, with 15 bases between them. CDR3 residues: CSARDSGFSGFF. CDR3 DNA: TGCAGTGCTAGAGATTCAGGCTTTTCAGGGTTCTTC.

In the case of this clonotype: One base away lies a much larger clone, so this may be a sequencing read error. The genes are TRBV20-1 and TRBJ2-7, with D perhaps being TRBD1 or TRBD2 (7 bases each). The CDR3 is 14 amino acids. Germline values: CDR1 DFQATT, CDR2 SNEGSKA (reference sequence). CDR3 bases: TGCAGTGCCAGAGGGGGCGGGAGCTGCTACGAGCAGTACTTC. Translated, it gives CSARGGGSCYEQYF.

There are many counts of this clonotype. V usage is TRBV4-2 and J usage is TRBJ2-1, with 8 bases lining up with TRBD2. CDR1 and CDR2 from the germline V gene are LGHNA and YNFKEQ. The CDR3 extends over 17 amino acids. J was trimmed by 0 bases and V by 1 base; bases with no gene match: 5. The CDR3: CASSQGGGPSSYNEQFF. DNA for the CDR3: TGTGCCAGCAGCCAAGGCGGGGGGCCGAGCTCCTACAATGAGCAGTTCTTC.

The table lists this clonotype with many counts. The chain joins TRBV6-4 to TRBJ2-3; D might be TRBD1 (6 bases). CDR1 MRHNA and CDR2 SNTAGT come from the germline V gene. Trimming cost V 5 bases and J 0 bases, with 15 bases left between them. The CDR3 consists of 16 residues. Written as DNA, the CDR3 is TGTGCCAGCAGTTCAACGACAGGCGGAAGCACAGATACGCAGTATTTT. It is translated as CASSSTTGGSTDTQYF.

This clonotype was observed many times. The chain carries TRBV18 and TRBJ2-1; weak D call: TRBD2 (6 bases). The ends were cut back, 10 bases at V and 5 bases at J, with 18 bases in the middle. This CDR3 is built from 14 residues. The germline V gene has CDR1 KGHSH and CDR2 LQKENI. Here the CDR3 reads CATTRGSGNNEQFF. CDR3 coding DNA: TGTGCCACCACACGGGGTAGCGGAAACAATGAGCAGTTCTTC.

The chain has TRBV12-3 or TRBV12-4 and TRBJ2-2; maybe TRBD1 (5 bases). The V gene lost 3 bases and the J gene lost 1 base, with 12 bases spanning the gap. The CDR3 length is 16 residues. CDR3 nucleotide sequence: TGTGCCAGCAGTTTCCATTTAACAGGGAACACCGGGGAGCTGTTTTTT. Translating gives CASSFHLTGNTGELFF.

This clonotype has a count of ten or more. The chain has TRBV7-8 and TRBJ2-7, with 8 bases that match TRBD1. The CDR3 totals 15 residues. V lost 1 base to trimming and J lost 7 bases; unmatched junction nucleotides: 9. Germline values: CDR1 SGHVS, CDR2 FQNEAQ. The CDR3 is CASSLGGRGLGEQYF. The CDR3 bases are TGTGCCAGCAGCTTAGGAGGCAGGGGGCTTGGGGAGCAGTACTTC.

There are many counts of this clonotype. The CDR3 DNA is TGCAGCGTTGTGGAATTGAAAGAGACCCAGTACTTC. It translates to CSVVELKETQYF. The rearrangement links TRBV29-1 to TRBJ2-5; the D is unclear. The ends were cut back, 4 bases at V and 3 bases at J, with 9 bases in the middle. This CDR3 is 12 amino acids long. Germline V gives CDR1 SQVTM, CDR2 ANQGSEA.

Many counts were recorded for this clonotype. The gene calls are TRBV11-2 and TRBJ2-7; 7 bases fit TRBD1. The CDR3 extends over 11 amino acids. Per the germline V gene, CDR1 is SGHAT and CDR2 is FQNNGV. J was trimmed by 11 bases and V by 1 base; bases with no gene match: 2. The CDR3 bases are TGTGCCAGCAGCTTAGGACAGGGAAAGTACTTC. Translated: CASSLGQGKYF.

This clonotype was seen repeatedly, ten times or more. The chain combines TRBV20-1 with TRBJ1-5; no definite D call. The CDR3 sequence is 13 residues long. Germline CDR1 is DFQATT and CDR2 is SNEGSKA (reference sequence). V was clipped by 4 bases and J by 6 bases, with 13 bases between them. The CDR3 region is CSAKGLAGQPQHF. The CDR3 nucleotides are TGCAGTGCTAAAGGCCTGGCGGGTCAGCCCCAGCATTTT.

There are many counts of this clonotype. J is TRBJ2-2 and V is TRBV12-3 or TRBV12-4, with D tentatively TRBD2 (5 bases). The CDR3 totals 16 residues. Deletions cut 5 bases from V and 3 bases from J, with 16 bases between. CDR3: CASSPLGSRDTGELFF. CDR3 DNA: TGTGCCAGCAGTCCCTTGGGGAGTCGAGACACCGGGGAGCTGTTTTTT.

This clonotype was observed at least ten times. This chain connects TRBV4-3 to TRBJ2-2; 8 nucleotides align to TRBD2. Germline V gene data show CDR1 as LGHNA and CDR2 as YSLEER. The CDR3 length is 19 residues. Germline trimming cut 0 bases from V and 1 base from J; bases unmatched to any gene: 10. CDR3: CASSQEQKSGRGNTGELFF. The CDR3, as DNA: TGCGCCAGCAGCCAAGAGCAGAAAAGCGGGAGAGGGAACACCGGGGAGCTGTTTTTT.

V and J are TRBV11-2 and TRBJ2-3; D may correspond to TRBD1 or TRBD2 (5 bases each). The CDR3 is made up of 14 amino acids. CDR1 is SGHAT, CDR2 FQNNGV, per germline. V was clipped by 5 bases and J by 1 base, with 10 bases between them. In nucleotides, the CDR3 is TGTGCCAGCAGCCAGAGGGACGGCACAGATACGCAGTATTTT. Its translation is CASSQRDGTDTQYF.

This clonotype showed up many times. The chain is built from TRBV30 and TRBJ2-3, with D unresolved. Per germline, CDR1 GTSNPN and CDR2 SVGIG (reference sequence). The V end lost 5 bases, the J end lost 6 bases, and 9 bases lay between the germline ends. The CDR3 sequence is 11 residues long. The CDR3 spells CAWGESDTQYF. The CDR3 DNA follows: TGTGCCTGGGGTGAGTCGGATACGCAGTATTTT. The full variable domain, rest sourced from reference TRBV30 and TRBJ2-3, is SQTIHQWPATLVQPVGSPLSLECTVEGTSNPNLYWYRQAAGRGLQLLFYSVGIGQISSEVPQNLSASRPQDRQFILSSKKLLLSDSGFYLCAWGESDTQYFGPGTRLTVL.

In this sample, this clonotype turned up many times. The CDR3 sequence: CASRISTDTQYF. The CDR3 nucleotides read TGCGCCAGCAGAATAAGTACAGATACGCAGTATTTT. The chain uses TRBV5-1 and TRBJ2-3; no reliable D call. The CDR3 length is 12 residues. CDR1 is SGHRS, CDR2 YFSETQ, per germline. With 5 bases removed from V and 3 bases from J, the gap between germline ends came to 7 bases.

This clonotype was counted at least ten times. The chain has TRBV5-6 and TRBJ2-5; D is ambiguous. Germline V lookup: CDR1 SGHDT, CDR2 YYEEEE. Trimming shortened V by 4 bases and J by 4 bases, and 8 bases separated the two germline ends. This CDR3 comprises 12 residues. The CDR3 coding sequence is TGTGCCAGCAGCCAAAGCTTAGAGACCCAGTACTTC. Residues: CASSQSLETQYF.